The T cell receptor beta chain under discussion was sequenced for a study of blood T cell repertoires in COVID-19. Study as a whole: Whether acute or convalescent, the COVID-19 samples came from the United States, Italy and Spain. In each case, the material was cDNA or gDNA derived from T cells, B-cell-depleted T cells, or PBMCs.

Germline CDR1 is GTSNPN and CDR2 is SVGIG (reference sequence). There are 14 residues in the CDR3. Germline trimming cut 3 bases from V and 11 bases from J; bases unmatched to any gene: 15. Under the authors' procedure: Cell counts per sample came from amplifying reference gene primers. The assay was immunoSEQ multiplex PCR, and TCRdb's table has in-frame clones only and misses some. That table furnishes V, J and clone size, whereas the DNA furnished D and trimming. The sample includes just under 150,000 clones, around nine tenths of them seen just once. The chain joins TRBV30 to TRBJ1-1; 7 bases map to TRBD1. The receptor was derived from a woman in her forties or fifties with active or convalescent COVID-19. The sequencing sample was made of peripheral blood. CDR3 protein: CAWSPDRPVMNAFF. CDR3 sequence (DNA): TGTGCCTGGAGCCCGGACAGGCCCGTGATGAATGCTTTCTTT. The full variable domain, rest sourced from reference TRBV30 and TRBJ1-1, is SQTIHQWPATLVQPVGSPLSLECTVEGTSNPNLYWYRQAAGRGLQLLFYSVGIGQISSEVPQNLSASRPQDRQFILSSKKLLLSDSGFYLCAWSPDRPVMNAFFGQGTRLTVV.